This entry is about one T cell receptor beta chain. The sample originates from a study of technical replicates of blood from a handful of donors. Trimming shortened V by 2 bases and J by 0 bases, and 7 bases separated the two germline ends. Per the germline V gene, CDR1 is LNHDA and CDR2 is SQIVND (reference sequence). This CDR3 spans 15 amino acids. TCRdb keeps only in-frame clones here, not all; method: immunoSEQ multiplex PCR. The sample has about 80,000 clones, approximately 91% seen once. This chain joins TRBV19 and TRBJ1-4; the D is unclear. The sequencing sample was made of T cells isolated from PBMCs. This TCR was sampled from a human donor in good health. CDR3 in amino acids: CASSIRQATNEKLFF. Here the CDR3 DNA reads TGTGCCAGTAGTATAAGGCAGGCAACTAATGAAAAACTGTTTTTT.